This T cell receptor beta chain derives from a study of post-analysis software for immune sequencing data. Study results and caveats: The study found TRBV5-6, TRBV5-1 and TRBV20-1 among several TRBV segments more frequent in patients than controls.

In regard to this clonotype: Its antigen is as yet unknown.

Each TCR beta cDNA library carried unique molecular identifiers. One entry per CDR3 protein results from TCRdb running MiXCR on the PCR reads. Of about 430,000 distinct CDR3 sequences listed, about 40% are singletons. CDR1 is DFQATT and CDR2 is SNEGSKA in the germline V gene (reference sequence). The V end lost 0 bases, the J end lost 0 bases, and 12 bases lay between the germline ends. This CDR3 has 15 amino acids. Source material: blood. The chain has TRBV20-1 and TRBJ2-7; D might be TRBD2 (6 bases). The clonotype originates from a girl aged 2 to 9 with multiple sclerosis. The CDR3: CSARDISGSSYEQYF. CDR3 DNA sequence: TGCAGTGCTAGAGATATCAGCGGGTCCTCCTACGAGCAGTACTTC.